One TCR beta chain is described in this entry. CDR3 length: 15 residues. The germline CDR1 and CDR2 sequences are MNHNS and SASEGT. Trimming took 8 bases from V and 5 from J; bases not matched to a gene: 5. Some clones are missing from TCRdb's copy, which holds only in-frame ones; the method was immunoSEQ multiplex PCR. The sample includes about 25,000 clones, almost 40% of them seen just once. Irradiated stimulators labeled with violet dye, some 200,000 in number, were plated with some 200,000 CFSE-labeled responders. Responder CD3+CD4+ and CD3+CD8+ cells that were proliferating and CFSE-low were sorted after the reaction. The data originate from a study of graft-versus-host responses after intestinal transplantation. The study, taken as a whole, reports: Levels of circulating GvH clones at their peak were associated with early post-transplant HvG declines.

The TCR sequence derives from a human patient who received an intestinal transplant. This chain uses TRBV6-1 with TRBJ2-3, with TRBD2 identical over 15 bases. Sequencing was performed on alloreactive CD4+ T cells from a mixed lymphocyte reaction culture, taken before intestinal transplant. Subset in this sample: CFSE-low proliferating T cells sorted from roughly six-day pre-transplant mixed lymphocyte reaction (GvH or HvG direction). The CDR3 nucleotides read TGTGCCAGCGGGGGACTAGCGGGGGGTGGAGATACGCAGTATTTT. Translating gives CASGGLAGGGDTQYF.